One sample yielded the 16 T cell receptor beta chains listed below, sequenced in a study of blood T cell repertoires in COVID-19. The protocol was immunoSEQ multiplex PCR, while the TCRdb copy is restricted to in-frame clones and leaves out a portion. The sample consists of 150,000 to 160,000 clones, over 60% of them appearing once. The specimen sequenced was peripheral blood. The receptor source for this set is a man of 80 years or more with acute or convalescent COVID-19.

The rearrangement joins TRBV6-5 to TRBJ1-2, with D maybe TRBD1 (6 bases). The CDR3 sequence is 14 residues long. CDR1 and CDR2 (germline): MNHEY, SVGAGI. With 4 bases removed from V and 6 bases from J, the gap between germline ends came to 15 bases. The CDR3 DNA reads TGTGCCAGCAGTTCCCTCACAGGGCCGAATGGCTACACCTTC. This translates into CASSSLTGPNGYTF.

The chain uses TRBV29-1 and TRBJ1-2; D gene unclear. Germline V gene lookup returns CDR1 SQVTM and CDR2 ANQGSEA. Trimming stripped 5 bases from V and 1 base from J, with 17 bases between. The CDR3 length is 15 residues. The CDR3 nucleotides are TGCAGCGTTCCTGCGACAAATCTCTATAACTATGGCTACACCTTC. This translates into CSVPATNLYNYGYTF.

The rearrangement uses TRBV11-3 and TRBJ1-1; TRBD1 agrees at 10 bases. This CDR3 comprises 13 residues. Germline V gene sequence: CDR1 SGHNT, CDR2 YENEEA. After removal of 2 bases from V and 11 bases from J, the junction contained 5 bases not matched to a gene. The CDR3 here is CASSLYPGQGAFF. CDR3 in DNA: TGTGCCAGCAGCTTATATCCGGGACAGGGGGCTTTCTTT.

This rearrangement joins TRBV11-2 to TRBJ2-2; TRBD1 matches at 11 bases. The CDR3 has 17 residues. The V and J ends lost 2 bases and 7 bases, in that order; junction bases with no gene match: 9. Germline V CDR1 and CDR2: SGHAT, FQNNGV. The CDR3, as DNA: TGTGCCAGCAGCTTATTAGGCCGGGACAGGGGGAACGGGGAGCTGTTTTTT. Its translation is CASSLLGRDRGNGELFF.

This clone has just a few counts. The rearrangement joins TRBV7-6 to TRBJ2-2, with a weak D call TRBD1 (5 bases). Trimming left V 6 bases short and J 0 bases short, with 11 bases between. This CDR3 comprises 15 residues. Germline-derived CDR1 and CDR2 are SGHVS and FNYEAQ. This chain's CDR3 is CASRLQVTNTGELFF. CDR3 nucleotide sequence: TGTGCCAGCAGACTACAGGTTACGAACACCGGGGAGCTGTTTTTT.

The V and J genes are TRBV6-5 and TRBJ1-1; D is undetermined. From germline, CDR1 is MNHEY and CDR2 SVGAGI. Trimming removed 7 bases at V and 0 bases at J, with 15 bases between. The CDR3 contains 15 residues. The CDR3 spells CASTKPQDLNTEAFF. The CDR3, as DNA: TGTGCCAGCACCAAACCCCAAGACTTGAACACTGAAGCTTTCTTT.

The table lists this clone with a few counts. The chain couples TRBV4-1 to TRBJ2-1; D is ambiguous. V gave up 0 bases and J gave up 0 bases, with 15 bases separating them. CDR3 length: 18 amino acids. Germline lookup yields CDR1 MGHRA and CDR2 YSYEKL. DNA for the CDR3: TGCGCCAGCAGCCAAGATAGCCCCCACCTCAGCTCCTACAATGAGCAGTTCTTC. This sequence encodes CASSQDSPHLSSYNEQFF.

The genes are TRBV3-1 (or the pseudogene TRBV3-2) and TRBJ2-2, with 9 bases lining up with TRBD2. Germline V gives CDR1 LGHDT, CDR2 YNNKEL (reference sequence). The CDR3 covers 15 residues. The trim removed 0 bases at V and 7 bases at J, leaving 3 bases unmatched. The CDR3 DNA reads as TGTGCCAGCAGCCAAGAAGCGGGGGGATTCGGGGAGCTGTTTTTT. Translated: CASSQEAGGFGELFF.

The chain recombines TRBV24-1 with TRBJ2-3; 9 nucleotides align to TRBD1. Trimming took 5 bases from V and 1 from J; bases not matched to a gene: 3. Germline values: CDR1 KGHDR, CDR2 SFDVKD. The CDR3 contains 15 residues. CDR3 sequence (DNA): TGTGCCACCAGTGTCAGACAGGGGGGCACAGATACGCAGTATTTT. It codes for CATSVRQGGTDTQYF.

The chain couples TRBV29-1 to TRBJ1-2; D not certain. Germline V gives CDR1 SQVTM, CDR2 ANQGSEA. This CDR3 region has 12 residues. V lost 4 bases and J 8 bases, leaving 14 bases between the germline ends. The DNA for the CDR3 is TGCAGCGTTGGGGGAGGGCCTGCCGGCTACACCTTC. This encodes CSVGGGPAGYTF.

This clone was counted only a few times. This sample includes further DNA sequences coding for the same CDR3. The rearrangement uses TRBV6-2 or TRBV6-3 and TRBJ2-7; D unresolved. The V and J ends lost 0 bases and 3 bases respectively, with 6 bases between them. The CDR3 runs to 13 residues. From germline, CDR1 is MNHEY and CDR2 SVGEGT. DNA for the CDR3: TGTGCCAGCAGTTACTCTGGGCTCTACGAGCAGTACTTC. Its protein is CASSYSGLYEQYF.

The chain links TRBV5-5 to TRBJ1-1; the match to TRBD1 covers 7 bases. This CDR3 contains 16 residues. Germline-derived CDR1 and CDR2 are SGHKS and YYEKEE (reference sequence). The V and J ends lost 0 bases and 0 bases, in that order; junction bases with no gene match: 5. The CDR3 here is CASSLGQGFMNTEAFF. CDR3 in DNA: TGTGCCAGCAGCTTGGGACAGGGATTTATGAACACTGAAGCTTTCTTT.

The table lists this clone with a count of one. This chain connects TRBV7-9 to TRBJ2-7; D perhaps matches TRBD2 (7 bases). Deletions cut 5 bases from V and 2 bases from J, with 22 bases between. Germline CDR1 SEHNR, CDR2 FQNEAQ (reference sequence). The CDR3 is 17 amino acids. The CDR3 protein is CASSGGGPRQATYEQYV. CDR3 DNA sequence: TGTGCCAGCAGCGGGGGGGGGCCCCGACAGGCTACCTACGAGCAGTACGTC.

This rearrangement joins TRBV7-6 to TRBJ2-3, with 10 bases matching TRBD2. CDR3 length: 17 amino acids. Germline V gene data show CDR1 as SGHVS and CDR2 as FNYEAQ. V lost 0 bases and J lost 3; bases outside the gene matches: 6. The CDR3 is CASSLAGGAGGTDTQYF. DNA of the CDR3: TGTGCCAGCAGCTTAGCTGGCGGAGCGGGGGGGACAGATACGCAGTATTTT.

This chain joins TRBV28 and TRBJ1-6, with 8 bases aligning to TRBD1. V lost 4 bases, J lost 7 bases, and 6 bases stayed unmatched. CDR1 and CDR2 from the germline V gene are MDHEN and SYDVKM. This CDR3 is 15 amino acids long. The CDR3 reads CASSSGAGGNSPLHF. The CDR3 DNA sequence: TGTGCCAGCAGTTCAGGGGCAGGGGGCAATTCACCCCTCCACTTT. The full variable domain, in which reference TRBV28 and TRBJ1-6 provide the parts outside the CDR3, is DVKVTQSSRYLVKRTGEKVFLECVQDMDHENMFWYRQDPGLGLRLIYFSYDVKMKEKGDIPEGYSVSREKKERFSLILESASTNQTSMYLCASSSGAGGNSPLHFGNGTRLTVT.

The chain employs TRBV29-1 and TRBJ2-5; 7 nucleotides match TRBD1. V lost 4 bases, J lost 0 bases, and 2 bases stayed unmatched. Germline CDR1 reads SQVTM; CDR2 reads ANQGSEA. CDR3 length: 13 residues. CDR3 nucleotide sequence: TGCAGCGTTGGACAGGGATACCAAGAGACCCAGTACTTC. Amino acid sequence: CSVGQGYQETQYF.